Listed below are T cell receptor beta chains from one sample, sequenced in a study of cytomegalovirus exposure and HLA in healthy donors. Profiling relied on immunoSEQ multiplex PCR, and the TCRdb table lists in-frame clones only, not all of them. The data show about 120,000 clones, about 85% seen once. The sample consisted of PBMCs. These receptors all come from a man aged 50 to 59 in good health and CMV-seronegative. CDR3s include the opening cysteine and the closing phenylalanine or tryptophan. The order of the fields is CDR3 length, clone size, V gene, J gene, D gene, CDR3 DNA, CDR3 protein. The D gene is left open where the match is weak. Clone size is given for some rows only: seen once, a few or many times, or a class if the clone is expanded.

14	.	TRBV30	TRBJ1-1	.	TGTGCCTGCCCGGGAGGCCAGGGTTTCACTGAAGCTTTCTTT	CACPGGQGFTEAFF
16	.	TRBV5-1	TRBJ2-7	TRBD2	TGCGCCAGCAGCCCGGCCGGGTGGGAGGGTACCTACGAGCAGTACTTC	CASSPAGWEGTYEQYF
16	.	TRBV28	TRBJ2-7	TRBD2	TGTGCCAGCAGTTTATCAAGCGGGAGGATCTCCTACGAGCAGTACTTC	CASSLSSGRISYEQYF
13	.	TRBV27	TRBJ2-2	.	TGTGCCAGCAGTTCCTTTAACACCGGGGAGCTGTTTTTT	CASSSFNTGELFF
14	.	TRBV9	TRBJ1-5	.	TGTGCCAGCAGTGGGGGCACTTCCAATCAGCCCCAGCATTTT	CASSGGTSNQPQHF
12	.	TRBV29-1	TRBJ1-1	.	TGCAGCGTTGTCGGGGAAGGCACTGAAGCTTTCTTT	CSVVGEGTEAFF
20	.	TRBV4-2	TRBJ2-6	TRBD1	TGTGCCAGCAGCCAAGATTTAGGGGACAGGGGGCATCTGGAGGCCAACGTCCTGACTTTC	CASSQDLGDRGHLEANVLTF
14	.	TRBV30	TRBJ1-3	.	TGTGCCTGGACCCAGGGGTTGTCTGGAAACACCATATATTTT	CAWTQGLSGNTIYF
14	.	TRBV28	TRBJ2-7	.	TGTGCCAGCAGCGACACCATGAGCTTTTACGAGCAGTACTTC	CASSDTMSFYEQYF
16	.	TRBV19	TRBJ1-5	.	TGTGCCAGTACCGGGAGTGGGGCAGGGCCAAATCAGCCCCAGCATTTT	CASTGSGAGPNQPQHF
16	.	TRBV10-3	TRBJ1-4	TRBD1	TGTGCCATCAGTGAGTCGGGGGACAGCTTTAATGAAAAACTGTTTTTT	CAISESGDSFNEKLFF
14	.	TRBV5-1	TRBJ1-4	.	TGCGCCAGCAGCTTGCCGGGGGAGAATGAAAAACTGTTTTTT	CASSLPGENEKLFF
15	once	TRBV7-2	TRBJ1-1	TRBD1	TGTGCCAGCAGCCCTGACAGGGCAGCTTGGACTGAAGCTTTCTTT	CASSPDRAAWTEAFF
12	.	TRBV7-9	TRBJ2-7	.	TGTTCCAGCAGCTTATCTTCGTACGAGCAGTACTTC	CSSSLSSYEQYF
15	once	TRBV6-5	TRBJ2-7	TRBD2	TGTGCCAGCAGTCCAAGGCGGGGGACCTCACACGAGCAGTACTTC	CASSPRRGTSHEQYF
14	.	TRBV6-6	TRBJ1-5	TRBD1	TGTGCCAGCAGAGAGGGGACAGGCTCTCAGCCCCAGCATTTT	CASREGTGSQPQHF
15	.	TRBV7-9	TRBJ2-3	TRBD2	TGTGCCAGCAGAGGAGTTCGGGAGGGCGGGGATACGCAGTATTTT	CASRGVREGGDTQYF
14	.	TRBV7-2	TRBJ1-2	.	TGTGCCAGCAGCTCAATCCAGGTTGTGGATGGCTACACCTTC	CASSSIQVVDGYTF
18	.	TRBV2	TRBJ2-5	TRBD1	TGTGCCAGCAGTGAAGCGCTTCTGGGACAGGGGGAGAAAGAGACCCAGTACTTC	CASSEALLGQGEKETQYF
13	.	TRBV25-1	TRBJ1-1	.	TGTGCCAGCATAGGGGGGGTGAACACTGAAGCTTTCTTT	CASIGGVNTEAFF
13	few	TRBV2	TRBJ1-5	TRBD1	TGTGCCAGCGGGACAGGGAATGATCAGCCCCAGCATTTT	CASGTGNDQPQHF
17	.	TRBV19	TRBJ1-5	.	TGTGCCAGTAGTAGAACCCCCGGCGGGGCTCGCGATCAGCCCCAGCATTTT	CASSRTPGGARDQPQHF
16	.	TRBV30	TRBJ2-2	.	TGTGCCAGGAGTGCAGGGTTGACAGTCCGCACCGGGGAGCTGTTTTTT	CARSAGLTVRTGELFF
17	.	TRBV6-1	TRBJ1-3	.	TGTGCCAGCAGTGAATACGCAGGGTGGGACTCTGGAAACACCATATATTTT	CASSEYAGWDSGNTIYF
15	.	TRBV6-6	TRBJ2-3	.	TGTGCCAGCAGTTCCAGTAGCAACCCAACAGATACGCAGTATTTT	CASSSSSNPTDTQYF
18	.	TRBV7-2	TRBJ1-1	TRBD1	TGTGCCAGCAGCTTATCCACAGGGGGCGCCGTCCCGAACACTGAAGCTTTCTTT	CASSLSTGGAVPNTEAFF
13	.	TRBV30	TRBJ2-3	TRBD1	TGTGCCTGGATCAGTACAGGGGTAGATACGCAGTATTTT	CAWISTGVDTQYF
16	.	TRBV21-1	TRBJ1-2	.	TGTGCCAGCAGGCCGGGACAGGGGGCCCGAGACTATGGCTACACCTTC	CASRPGQGARDYGYTF
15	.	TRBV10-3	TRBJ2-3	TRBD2	TGTGCCATCAGTGAGTTAGGGGAGGGCCTCGATACGCAGTATTTT	CAISELGEGLDTQYF
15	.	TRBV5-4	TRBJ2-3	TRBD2	TGTGCCAGCAGCTCGACTAGCGGGAGGATTGATACGCAGTATTTT	CASSSTSGRIDTQYF
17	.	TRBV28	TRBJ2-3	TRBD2	TGTGCCAGCAGCTTCCCCATAGCGGGGGTGAACACAGATACGCAGTATTTT	CASSFPIAGVNTDTQYF
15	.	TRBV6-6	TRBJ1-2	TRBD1	TGTGCCAGCAGTCAAGGGGGCCGCGGCCTCTATGGCTACACCTTC	CASSQGGRGLYGYTF
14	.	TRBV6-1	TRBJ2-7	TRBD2	TGTGCCAGCGCCGTACTAGCGGGAGGGCACGAGCAGTACTTC	CASAVLAGGHEQYF
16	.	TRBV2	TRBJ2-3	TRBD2	TGTGCCAGCAGATTCGGACTAGCGGGAAGCACAGATACGCAGTATTTT	CASRFGLAGSTDTQYF
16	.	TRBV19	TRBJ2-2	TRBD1	TGTGCCAGCACCTCGGGACAGATATCGAACACCGGGGAGCTGTTTTTT	CASTSGQISNTGELFF
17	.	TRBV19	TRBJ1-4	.	TGTGCCAGTAGTCAAGGCAGGGCCCCAGTAACTAATGAAAAACTGTTTTTT	CASSQGRAPVTNEKLFF
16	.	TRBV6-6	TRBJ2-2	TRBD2	TGTGCCAGCAGTGCCTCTAGCGGGGTAAACACCGGGGAGCTGTTTTTT	CASSASSGVNTGELFF
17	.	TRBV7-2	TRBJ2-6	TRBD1	TGTGCCAGCAGCTTAGCGCAACAGGGGTGGGGGGCCAACGTCCTGACTTTC	CASSLAQQGWGANVLTF
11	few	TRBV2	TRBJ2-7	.	TGTGCCAGCGTCCGGGGGTACGAGCAGTACTTC	CASVRGYEQYF
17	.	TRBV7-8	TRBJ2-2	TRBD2	TGTGCCAGCAGCTTAGTACTAGCGGGGGGGTTGGCCGGGGAGCTGTTTTTT	CASSLVLAGGLAGELFF
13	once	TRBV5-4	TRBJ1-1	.	TGTGCCAGCAGTACATACGTCGGGGTTGAAGCTTTCTTT	CASSTYVGVEAFF
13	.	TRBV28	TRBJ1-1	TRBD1	TGTGCCAGCAGCAAATTGACAGGGACTGAAGCTTTCTTT	CASSKLTGTEAFF
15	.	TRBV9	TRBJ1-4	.	TGTGCCAGCAGCGGGCCCCCAGCGGCGGGGGAAAAACTGTTTTTT	CASSGPPAAGEKLFF
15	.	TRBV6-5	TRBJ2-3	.	TGTGCCAGCCGGGCCCGCGGGGTGGTAACAGATACGCAGTATTTT	CASRARGVVTDTQYF
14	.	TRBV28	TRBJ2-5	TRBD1	TGTGCCAGCAGTTTACCGACAGGGTGGAAGACCCAGTACTTC	CASSLPTGWKTQYF